This TCR beta chain was identified during a study of OX40 agonist ivuxolimab in advanced cancers. Sequencing was performed with immunoSEQ multiplex PCR; in TCRdb, only in-frame clones are kept and a portion is missing. The data contain roughly 48,000 clones, roughly 90% of them seen just once; the ten biggest clones take up roughly 43%. The CDR3 loop spans 11 amino acids. The germline V gene encodes CDR1 SGHRS and CDR2 YFSETQ. J gave up 11 bases and V 6 bases, and 6 bases lay outside the gene matches. This sequence originates from an adult with an advanced solid tumor such as melanoma, head and neck, liver or kidney cancer. The sequenced sample was CD4+ or CD8+ T cells sorted from blood, obtained in a trial of the OX40 agonist ivuxolimab. J is TRBJ2-5 and V is TRBV5-1, with TRBD1 matching 8 bases. CDR3 bases: TGCGCCAGCACTTTGACAGGGGAACAGTACTTC. Amino acid sequence: CASTLTGEQYF.